This TCR beta chain derives from a study of cytomegalovirus exposure and HLA in healthy donors. Study-level points and caveats: No immune exposure information besides CMV serostatus was available. Three of the chains that were CMV-associated were confirmed in vitro to be specific for CMV antigens.

As concerns this clone: Its target is unknown.

The germline V and J ends were trimmed by 11 bases and 3 bases, with 17 bases remaining between them. Germline loops: CDR1 MNHEY, CDR2 SMNVEV (reference sequence). This CDR3 comprises 13 residues. Samples came from healthy bone marrow donors. Unrecorded immune exposure was likely among donors, who were nominally healthy when sampled. The PCR made use of 60 Vbeta and 13 Jbeta primers. The protocol was immunoSEQ multiplex PCR, while the TCRdb copy is restricted to in-frame clones and leaves out a portion. The sample yields about 64,000 clones, roughly 69% seen once. The specimen sequenced was PBMCs. The sequence came from a woman between 50 and 59 years old in good health and CMV-seronegative. The rearrangement links TRBV27 to TRBJ2-7, with D perhaps TRBD2 (7 bases). Here the CDR3 DNA reads TGTGCCTCGTCGGGGGGAGGGGGCTACGAGCAGTACTTC. Protein: CASSGGGGYEQYF.